Each of the 2 T cell receptor beta chains below was sequenced from the same sample in a study of T cell responses to AZD1222 COVID-19 vaccine. Sequencing used immunoSEQ multiplex PCR; TCRdb keeps in-frame clones, though not all of them. The sample shows 150,000 to 200,000 clones, about 92% of them seen only once. Sequencing was performed on peripheral blood, taken on day 0 of AZD1222 vaccination. These receptors were taken from an adult in good health.

The V call is TRBV7-6, the J call TRBJ2-7; D may be TRBD1 or TRBD2 (5 bases each). V was clipped by 4 bases and J by 0 bases, with 16 bases between them. Germline assignment: CDR1 SGHVS and CDR2 FNYEAQ. The CDR3 runs 16 residues. The CDR3 DNA sequence: TGTGCCAGCAGCTCCCGTGGGACGGCTAGCTCCTACGAGCAGTACTTC. Encoded protein: CASSSRGTASSYEQYF.

This clone was observed once. V gene TRBV18 combines with J gene TRBJ1-1; D unresolved. Deletions cut 2 bases from V and 0 bases from J, with 13 bases between. The length of the CDR3 is 16 residues. Germline V CDR1 and CDR2: KGHSH, LQKENI. In DNA, the CDR3 is TGTGCCAGCTCACCAACCCCCGGATCCTTGAACACTGAAGCTTTCTTT. This gives the protein CASSPTPGSLNTEAFF.